This TCR beta chain comes out of a study of radiation and T cells in renal cell carcinoma. Study-wide findings and caveats: Without pretreatment biopsies, baseline tumor clonotype presence was undetermined. Top tumor clonotypes rose in blood 2 weeks post-radiation, then contracted.

Trimming removed 4 bases from V and 3 bases from J, with 16 bases in between. The CDR3 has 15 residues. CDR1 is SGHTA, CDR2 FQGTGA, per germline. Time point meaning: baseline pretreatment blood. The sample's treatment: 15 Gy SBRT to primary tumor, nephrectomy 4 weeks later. Sequencing was performed with immunoSEQ multiplex PCR; in TCRdb, only in-frame clones are kept and a portion is missing. The sample records some 110,000 clones, approximately 80% being singletons. As to this clone: Its antigen is not identified.

This material consisted of blood, taken from a patient whose treatment included radiotherapy and nephrectomy. This receptor was obtained from a woman aged 55-69 years with renal cell carcinoma. The J gene is TRBJ2-7, the V gene TRBV7-3; maybe TRBD1 (6 bases). CDR3 coding DNA: TGTGCCAGCAGCTCCTCCGTCACAGGGAACTACGAGCAGTACTTC. It translates to CASSSSVTGNYEQYF. The variable domain in full, with the rest retrieved from reference TRBV7-3 and TRBJ2-7, is GAGVSQTPSNKVTEKGKYVELRCDPISGHTALYWYRQSLGQGPEFLIYFQGTGAADDSGLPNDRFFAVRPEGSVSTLKIQRTERGDSAVYLCASSSSVTGNYEQYFGPGTRLTVT.